These 12 T cell receptor beta chains originate from one sample sequenced in a study of blood T cell repertoires in COVID-19. Sequenced by immunoSEQ multiplex PCR; TCRdb stores in-frame clones only, minus some. The profile shows a few hundred thousand clones, roughly nine tenths of them singletons. Sequenced material: PBMCs or T cells enriched from blood (not recorded which). The receptors shown here come from a woman aged 18-30 years who had recovered from COVID-19.

The chain uses TRBV5-1 and TRBJ1-3; TRBD1 is a possible D gene (5 bases). The V end lost 4 bases, the J end lost 0 bases, and 14 bases lay between the germline ends. CDR3 length equals 16 residues. The germline gives CDR1 SGHRS, CDR2 YFSETQ. CDR3 in DNA: TGCGCCAGCAGCCGGGGGGACGTCGGCTCTGGAAACACCATATATTTT. This codes for CASSRGDVGSGNTIYF.

The rearrangement joins TRBV5-1 to TRBJ1-6; maybe TRBD1 (6 bases). Germline V CDR1 and CDR2: SGHRS, YFSETQ. The V gene lost 3 bases and the J gene lost 8 bases, with 15 bases spanning the gap. The CDR3 extends over 15 amino acids. This CDR3 is CASSYDGTPDSPLHF. CDR3 bases: TGCGCCAGCAGCTACGACGGGACACCCGATTCACCCCTCCACTTT.

V usage is TRBV25-1 and J usage is TRBJ1-6; TRBD1 is a possible D gene (5 bases). Trimming removed 3 bases at V and 0 bases at J, with 12 bases between. CDR3 length: 17 residues. Germline CDR1 reads MGHDK; CDR2 reads SYGVNS. The chain's CDR3 is CASSEGGTSSYNSPLHF. DNA of the CDR3: TGTGCCAGCAGTGAGGGCGGGACCAGCTCCTATAATTCACCCCTCCACTTT.

This chain joins TRBV4-2 and TRBJ2-7; TRBD2 agrees at 13 bases. V dropped 1 base and J dropped 4; count of bases not matched to a gene: 10. The CDR3 is 18 amino acids. Per germline, CDR1 LGHNA and CDR2 YNFKEQ. The CDR3 sequence: CASSQVLSTSGGAYEQYF. The CDR3 DNA is TGTGCCAGCAGCCAAGTTCTCAGCACTAGCGGGGGGGCGTACGAGCAGTACTTC.

J is TRBJ2-1 and V is TRBV5-1; TRBD2 is a possible D gene (6 bases). Germline V CDR1 and CDR2: SGHRS, YFSETQ. This CDR3 has 14 residues. V was trimmed by 0 bases and J by 10 bases, leaving 14 bases between them. The CDR3: CASSLDGRGIEQFF. The CDR3 coding sequence is TGCGCCAGCAGCTTGGACGGGCGGGGTATCGAGCAGTTCTTC.

This chain's CDR3 is CASSPRLAGVHYGYTF. Here the CDR3 DNA reads TGTGCCAGCAGCCCACGGTTGGCGGGGGTTCACTATGGCTACACCTTC. The gene calls are TRBV27 and TRBJ1-2; D possibly corresponds to TRBD1 (5 bases). The CDR3 sequence is 16 residues long. V was clipped by 6 bases and J by 3 bases, with 20 bases between them. Germline CDR1 MNHEY, CDR2 SMNVEV (reference sequence).

The chain has TRBV5-1 and TRBJ1-6; TRBD1 aligns across 9 bases. The CDR3 is 17 amino acids. The J segment lost 1 base and the V segment lost 4 bases, leaving 6 bases of the junction unmatched. Germline V gene sequence: CDR1 SGHRS, CDR2 YFSETQ. This chain's CDR3 is CASSPAGQGSYNSPLHF. The CDR3, as DNA: TGCGCCAGCAGCCCCGCGGGACAGGGATCCTATAATTCACCCCTCCACTTT.

V usage is TRBV5-6 and J usage is TRBJ1-5; 12 bases match TRBD1. The CDR3 length is 15 residues. The germline V gene has CDR1 SGHDT and CDR2 YYEEEE. Trimming at V came to 4 bases and at J to 5 bases, leaving 4 bases not matched to a gene. CDR3 residues: CASSAGTGGDQPQHF. In nucleotides, the CDR3 is TGTGCCAGCAGCGCCGGGACAGGGGGCGATCAGCCCCAGCATTTT.

V and J are TRBV7-6 and TRBJ1-4, with 11 bases aligning to TRBD1. J lost 6 bases, V lost 5 bases, and 8 bases had no gene match. This CDR3 comprises 16 residues. Germline CDR1 SGHVS, CDR2 FNYEAQ. The CDR3 DNA is TGTGCCAGCAGCAGATACAGGGACAGGGGGGATGAAAAACTGTTTTTT. It translates to CASSRYRDRGDEKLFF.

The V gene is TRBV6-5, the J gene TRBJ1-1; D remains ambiguous. The CDR3 runs 11 residues. Per germline, CDR1 MNHEY and CDR2 SVGAGI. V was trimmed by 3 bases and J by 7 bases, leaving 6 bases between them. CDR3 sequence (DNA): TGTGCCAGCAGTTATGCGGGTGAAGCTTTCTTT. Translating gives CASSYAGEAFF.

This sequence joins TRBV11-3 and TRBJ2-3; D may be TRBD2 (5 bases). Between the trimmed V and J ends, which lost 3 bases and 0 bases, there was a span of 13 bases. CDR3 length: 16 residues. Looked up from germline, CDR1 is SGHNT and CDR2 is YENEEA. CDR3 sequence reads: CASSFQPTGSTDTQYF. In DNA, the CDR3 is TGTGCCAGCAGCTTTCAACCGACGGGGAGCACAGATACGCAGTATTTT.

This clone was counted only a few times. The chain joins TRBV7-9 to TRBJ2-2; tentatively, D is TRBD2 (5 bases). The CDR3 contains 15 residues. Germline V lookup: CDR1 SEHNR, CDR2 FQNEAQ (reference sequence). Trimming cost V 1 base and J 1 base, with 7 bases left between them. CDR3 DNA sequence: TGTGCCAGCAGCTTAGGAGGGCGGAACACCGGGGAGCTGTTTTTT. This codes for CASSLGGRNTGELFF. The whole variable domain, filled in from reference TRBV7-9 and TRBJ2-2, reads DTGVSQNPRHKITKRGQNVTFRCDPISEHNRLYWYRQTLGQGPEFLTYFQNEAQLEKSRLLSDRFSAERPKGSFSTLEIQRTEQGDSAMYLCASSLGGRNTGELFFGEGSRLTVL.